The 8 T cell receptor beta chains below all came from one sample that was sequenced in a study of blood T cell repertoires in COVID-19. TCRdb's copy holds only in-frame clones and misses some; the assay was immunoSEQ multiplex PCR. Counted here are about 68,000 clones, around 86% occurring once; the ten biggest clones make up roughly 8.1%. Sequencing was carried out using peripheral blood. Source of these receptors: a man aged 30 to 45 with acute or convalescent COVID-19.

This chain joins TRBV4-3 and TRBJ1-1; D possibly corresponds to TRBD1 (5 bases). The CDR3 spans 16 residues. Deletions cut 4 bases from V and 6 bases from J, with 21 bases between. Germline assignment: CDR1 LGHNA and CDR2 YSLEER. The CDR3 DNA sequence: TGCGCCAGCAGCCCCGGCGGGACGAAGAGAACGGCTGAAGCTTTCTTT. This codes for CASSPGGTKRTAEAFF.

The rearrangement joins TRBV11-2 to TRBJ1-1, with a possible D match to TRBD1 (5 bases). The CDR3 loop spans 11 amino acids. The germline gives CDR1 SGHAT, CDR2 FQNNGV. The V end was cut by 5 bases, the J end by 5 bases, with 6 bases between. CDR3 nucleotide sequence: TGTGCCAGCAGCCAGGGAACTGAAGCTTTCTTT. Protein product: CASSQGTEAFF. The full variable domain, rest sourced from reference TRBV11-2 and TRBJ1-1, is EAGVAQSPRYKIIEKRQSVAFWCNPISGHATLYWYQQILGQGPKLLIQFQNNGVVDDSQLPKDRFSAERLKGVDSTLKIQPAKLEDSAVYLCASSQGTEAFFGQGTRLTVV.

The rearrangement uses TRBV7-2 and TRBJ2-2, with 10 bases matching TRBD2. V was clipped by 5 bases and J by 5 bases; unmatched bases: 14. The CDR3 extends over 18 amino acids. Germline V gene sequence: CDR1 SGHTA, CDR2 FQGNSA. CDR3 region: CASSKAAGAGGGTGELFF. CDR3 coding DNA: TGTGCCAGCAGCAAGGCGGCGGGAGCGGGAGGGGGTACCGGGGAGCTGTTTTTT. Using reference TRBV7-2 and TRBJ2-2 for the parts outside the CDR3, the full variable domain is GAGVSQSPSNKVTEKGKDVELRCDPISGHTALYWYRQSLGQGLEFLIYFQGNSAPDKSGLPSDRFSAERTGGSVSTLTIQRTQQEDSAVYLCASSKAAGAGGGTGELFFGEGSRLTVL.

J is TRBJ2-7 and V is TRBV7-2; 14 nucleotides agree with TRBD2. Germline trimming cut 2 bases from V and 2 bases from J; bases unmatched to any gene: 5. The germline CDR1 and CDR2 sequences are SGHTA and FQGNSA. The CDR3 runs to 17 residues. This chain's CDR3 is CASSLQGLAGDPYEQYF. CDR3 DNA sequence: TGTGCCAGCAGCTTACAGGGACTAGCGGGAGACCCCTACGAGCAGTACTTC.

The V call is TRBV3-1 (or the pseudogene TRBV3-2), the J call TRBJ2-1, with D maybe TRBD2 (6 bases). Trimming left V 8 bases short and J 12 bases short, with 20 bases between. The CDR3 has 13 residues. Germline assignment: CDR1 LGHDT and CDR2 YNNKEL (reference sequence). The CDR3 bases are TGTGCCAGCGGTGCGGGACGGGGTAATTGGCAGTTCTTC. The encoded protein is CASGAGRGNWQFF.

The V gene is TRBV7-8, the J gene TRBJ1-5; possible D gene TRBD1, 5 bases. V was trimmed by 1 base and J by 6 bases, leaving 16 bases between them. Germline V lookup: CDR1 SGHVS, CDR2 FQNEAQ. The CDR3 has 16 amino acids. CDR3 sequence (DNA): TGTGCCAGCAGCTTAGAACGCGGGACCCGGGTTCAGCCCCAGCATTTT. Residues: CASSLERGTRVQPQHF.

The gene calls are TRBV11-2 and TRBJ2-3, with TRBD2 as a possible D gene (6 bases). The germline gives CDR1 SGHAT, CDR2 FQNNGV. CDR3 size: 12 residues. V lost 3 bases to trimming and J lost 5 bases, with 6 bases between them. The CDR3 here is CASSLGGDTQYF. CDR3 coding DNA: TGTGCCAGCAGCTTGGGGGGAGATACGCAGTATTTT.

This chain connects TRBV6-5 to TRBJ2-7; D might be TRBD2 (6 bases). This CDR3 has 14 residues. Germline V gives CDR1 MNHEY, CDR2 SVGAGI. Trimming pared 0 bases from V and 2 bases from J, leaving 8 bases between. The CDR3 region is CASSYSAGTYEQYF. The DNA for the CDR3 is TGTGCCAGCAGTTACTCGGCGGGAACCTACGAGCAGTACTTC.